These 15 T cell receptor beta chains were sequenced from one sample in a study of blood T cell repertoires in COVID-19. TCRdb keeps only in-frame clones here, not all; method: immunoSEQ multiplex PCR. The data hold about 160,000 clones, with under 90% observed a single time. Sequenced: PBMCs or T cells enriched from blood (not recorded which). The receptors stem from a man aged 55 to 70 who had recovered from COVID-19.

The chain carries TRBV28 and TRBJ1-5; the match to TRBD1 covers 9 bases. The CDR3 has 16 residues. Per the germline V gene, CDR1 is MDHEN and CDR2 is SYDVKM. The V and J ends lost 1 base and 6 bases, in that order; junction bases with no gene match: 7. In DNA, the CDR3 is TGTGCCAGCAGTTTATTTGGACAGGGGAATTCTCAGCCCCAGCATTTT. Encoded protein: CASSLFGQGNSQPQHF.

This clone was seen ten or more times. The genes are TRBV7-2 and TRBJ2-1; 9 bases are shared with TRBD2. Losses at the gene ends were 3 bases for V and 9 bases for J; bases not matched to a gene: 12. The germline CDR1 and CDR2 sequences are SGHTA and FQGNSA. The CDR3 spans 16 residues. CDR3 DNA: TGTGCCAGCAGCTTGCAGGTCTCGGCGGGGGGGGTTGAGCAGTTCTTC. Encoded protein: CASSLQVSAGGVEQFF.

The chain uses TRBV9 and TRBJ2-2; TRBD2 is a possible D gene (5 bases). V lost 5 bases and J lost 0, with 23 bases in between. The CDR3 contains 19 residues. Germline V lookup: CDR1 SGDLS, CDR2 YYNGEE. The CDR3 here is CASRSLGSEQNPNTGELFF. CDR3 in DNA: TGTGCCAGCAGAAGTCTGGGTAGCGAACAAAACCCGAACACCGGGGAGCTGTTTTTT.

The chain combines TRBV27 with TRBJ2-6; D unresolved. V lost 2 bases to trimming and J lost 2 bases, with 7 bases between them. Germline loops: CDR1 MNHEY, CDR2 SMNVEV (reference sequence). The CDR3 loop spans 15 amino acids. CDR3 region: CASSLAPTGANVLTF. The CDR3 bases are TGTGCCAGCAGTTTAGCCCCTACTGGGGCCAACGTCCTGACTTTC.

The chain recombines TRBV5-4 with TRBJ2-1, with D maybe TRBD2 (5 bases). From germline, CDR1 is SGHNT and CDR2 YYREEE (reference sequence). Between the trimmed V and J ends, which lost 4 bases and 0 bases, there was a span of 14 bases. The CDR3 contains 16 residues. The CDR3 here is CASSEGRRSSYNEQFF. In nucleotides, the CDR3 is TGTGCCAGCAGCGAGGGCCGCCGCAGCTCCTACAATGAGCAGTTCTTC.

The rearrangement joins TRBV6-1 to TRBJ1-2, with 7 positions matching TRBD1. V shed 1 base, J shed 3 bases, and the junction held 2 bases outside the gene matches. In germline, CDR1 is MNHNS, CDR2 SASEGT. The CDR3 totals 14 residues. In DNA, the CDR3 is TGTGCCAGCAGTGAAGAAGACAGGGACTATGGCTACACCTTC. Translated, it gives CASSEEDRDYGYTF.

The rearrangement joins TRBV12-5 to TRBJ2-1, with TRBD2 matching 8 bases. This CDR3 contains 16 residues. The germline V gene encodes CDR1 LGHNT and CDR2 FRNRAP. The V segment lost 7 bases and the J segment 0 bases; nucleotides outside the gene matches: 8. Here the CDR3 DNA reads TGTGCTAGTGCCCCCTCCGGGGGGGACTCCTACAATGAGCAGTTCTTC. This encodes CASAPSGGDSYNEQFF.

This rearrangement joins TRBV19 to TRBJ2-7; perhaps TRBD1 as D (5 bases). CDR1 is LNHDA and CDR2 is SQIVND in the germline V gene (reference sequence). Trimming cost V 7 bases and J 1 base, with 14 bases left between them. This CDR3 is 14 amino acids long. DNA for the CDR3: TGTGCCAGTACCTCTAGGCAGGGATCCTACGAGCAGTACTTC. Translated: CASTSRQGSYEQYF.

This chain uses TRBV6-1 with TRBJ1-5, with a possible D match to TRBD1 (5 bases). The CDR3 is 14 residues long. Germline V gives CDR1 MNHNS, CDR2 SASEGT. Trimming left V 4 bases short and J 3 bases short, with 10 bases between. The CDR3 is CASSGTLTNQPQHF. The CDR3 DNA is TGTGCCAGCAGTGGGACACTTACCAATCAGCCCCAGCATTTT.

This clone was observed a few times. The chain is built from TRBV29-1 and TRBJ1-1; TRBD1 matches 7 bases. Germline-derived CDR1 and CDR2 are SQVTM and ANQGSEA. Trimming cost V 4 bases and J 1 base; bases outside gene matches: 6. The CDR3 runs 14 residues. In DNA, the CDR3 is TGCAGCGTTGGCGAGGGGGCAGGGAACACTGAAGCTTTCTTT. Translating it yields CSVGEGAGNTEAFF.

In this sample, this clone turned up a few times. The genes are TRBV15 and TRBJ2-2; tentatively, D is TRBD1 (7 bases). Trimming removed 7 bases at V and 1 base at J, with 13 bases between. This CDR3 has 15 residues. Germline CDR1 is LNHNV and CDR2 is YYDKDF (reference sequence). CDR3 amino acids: CATKGGTENTGELFF. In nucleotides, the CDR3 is TGTGCCACCAAAGGGGGGACAGAGAACACCGGGGAGCTGTTTTTT.

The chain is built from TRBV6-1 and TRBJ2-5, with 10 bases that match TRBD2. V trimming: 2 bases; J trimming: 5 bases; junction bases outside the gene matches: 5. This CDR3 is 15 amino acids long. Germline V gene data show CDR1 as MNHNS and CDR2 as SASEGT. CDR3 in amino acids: CASSESGGAWETQYF. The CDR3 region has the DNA TGTGCCAGCAGTGAAAGCGGGGGGGCCTGGGAGACCCAGTACTTC.

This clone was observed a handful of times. The CDR3: CASSFGLAGGNNEQFF. CDR3 in DNA: TGTGCCAGCAGCTTCGGACTAGCGGGAGGGAACAATGAGCAGTTCTTC. The chain links TRBV11-1 to TRBJ2-1; 15 positions agree with TRBD2. The CDR3 has 16 amino acids. Germline CDR1 SGHAT, CDR2 FQDESV (reference sequence). Trimming at V came to 3 bases and at J to 5 bases, leaving 2 bases not matched to a gene.

CDR3 amino acids: CASSVRYQGGAEAFF. Written as DNA, the CDR3 is TGTGCCAGCAGCGTCCGCTATCAGGGAGGGGCTGAAGCTTTCTTT. V and J are TRBV5-6 and TRBJ1-1; TRBD1 might be the D (5 bases). The CDR3 has 15 residues. Germline CDR1 is SGHDT and CDR2 is YYEEEE. V was shortened by 4 bases and J by 6 bases, with 19 bases between the two germline ends.

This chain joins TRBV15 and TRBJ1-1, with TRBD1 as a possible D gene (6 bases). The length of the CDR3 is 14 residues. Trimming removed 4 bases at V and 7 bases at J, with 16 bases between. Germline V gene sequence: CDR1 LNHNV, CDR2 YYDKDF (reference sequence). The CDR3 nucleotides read TGTGCCACCAGCACCAACCGGGACACCAATGAAGCTTTCTTT. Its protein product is CATSTNRDTNEAFF.